The 23 T cell receptor beta chains presented below share a single source sample, sequenced in a study of shared clonotypes between healthy human individuals. CD45RO-negative, CCR7-positively selected cells formed the naive CD8 fraction, excluding terminally differentiated effector memory CD45RA+ cells. Generated by immunoSEQ multiplex PCR, the TCRdb table keeps only in-frame clones and is missing some. This sample has about 870,000 clones, with 92% found just once. The sequencing sample was made of naive CD8+ T cells sorted from blood. The receptors derive from a man aged 25-45 years in good health.

The chain uses TRBV27 and TRBJ2-3; 11 bases match TRBD2. Germline trimming cut 5 bases from V and 2 bases from J; bases unmatched to any gene: 9. This CDR3 contains 17 residues. The germline V gene encodes CDR1 MNHEY and CDR2 SMNVEV (reference sequence). CDR3 in DNA: TGTGCCAGCAGTATCGTAGCGGGAGGGCCGTTCACAGATACGCAGTATTTT. Translated: CASSIVAGGPFTDTQYF.

This clone was detected only a few times. The J gene is TRBJ1-2, the V gene TRBV7-9, with unresolved D. The CDR3 totals 12 residues. Trimming stripped 0 bases from V and 1 base from J, with 0 bases between. Germline CDR1 is SEHNR and CDR2 is FQNEAQ (reference sequence). The CDR3 DNA reads as TGTGCCAGCAGCTTAGCTAACTATGGCTACACCTTC. This sequence encodes CASSLANYGYTF. The full variable domain, rest sourced from reference TRBV7-9 and TRBJ1-2, is DTGVSQNPRHKITKRGQNVTFRCDPISEHNRLYWYRQTLGQGPEFLTYFQNEAQLEKSRLLSDRFSAERPKGSFSTLEIQRTEQGDSAMYLCASSLANYGYTFGSGTRLTVV.

The chain combines TRBV5-1 with TRBJ2-1; 13 positions agree with TRBD2. In germline, CDR1 is SGHRS, CDR2 YFSETQ. The CDR3 spans 15 residues. V trimming: 3 bases; J trimming: 9 bases; junction bases outside the gene matches: 6. This CDR3 is CASSSGLAGEAEQFF. Written as DNA, the CDR3 is TGCGCCAGCAGCTCCGGACTAGCGGGAGAAGCTGAGCAGTTCTTC.

The chain has TRBV5-1 and TRBJ2-1; 8 nucleotides match TRBD1. Germline lookup yields CDR1 SGHRS and CDR2 YFSETQ. The CDR3 loop spans 15 amino acids. With 2 bases clipped from V and 8 bases from J, the junction kept 9 bases outside the gene matches. The DNA of the CDR3 is TGCGCCAGCAGCTTAGGGACAGGAGGATTGGATGAGCAGTTCTTC. Protein product: CASSLGTGGLDEQFF.

J is TRBJ2-7 and V is TRBV4-2; D ambiguous. CDR3 length equals 13 residues. V was clipped by 0 bases and J by 4 bases, with 7 bases between them. Germline CDR1 LGHNA, CDR2 YNFKEQ. The CDR3 protein is CASSQETRYEQYF. For the CDR3, the DNA is TGTGCCAGCAGCCAAGAAACGAGGTACGAGCAGTACTTC.

The chain is built from TRBV28 and TRBJ2-7; TRBD2 agrees at 13 bases. This CDR3 contains 15 residues. From germline, CDR1 is MDHEN and CDR2 SYDVKM. Trimming removed 4 bases from V and 7 bases from J; junction bases left unmatched: 7. CDR3 amino acids: CASSWGLAGYWEQYF. In nucleotides, the CDR3 is TGTGCCAGCAGTTGGGGACTAGCGGGATACTGGGAGCAGTACTTC.

This chain links TRBV7-8 with TRBJ2-7; possible D gene TRBD2, 6 bases. The CDR3 sequence is 15 residues long. The germline V and J ends were trimmed by 1 base and 1 base, with 11 bases remaining between them. Germline lookup yields CDR1 SGHVS and CDR2 FQNEAQ. The CDR3 DNA is TGTGCCAGCAGCTTAGAGGCTAGCGAGTCCTACGAGCAGTACTTC. Protein sequence: CASSLEASESYEQYF.

The V and J genes are TRBV11-2 and TRBJ2-7; possibly TRBD2 for D (5 bases). The CDR3 spans 14 residues. Trimming left V 2 bases short and J 3 bases short, with 11 bases between. Germline loops: CDR1 SGHAT, CDR2 FQNNGV. The CDR3 loop reads CASSLRGWDYEQYF. CDR3 nucleotide sequence: TGTGCCAGCAGCTTACGGGGATGGGACTACGAGCAGTACTTC. Variable domain in full (rest from reference TRBV11-2 and TRBJ2-7): EAGVAQSPRYKIIEKRQSVAFWCNPISGHATLYWYQQILGQGPKLLIQFQNNGVVDDSQLPKDRFSAERLKGVDSTLKIQPAKLEDSAVYLCASSLRGWDYEQYFGPGTRLTVT.

The V call is TRBV4-2, the J call TRBJ2-1, with D tentatively TRBD1 or TRBD2 (5 bases each). Germline lookup yields CDR1 LGHNA and CDR2 YNFKEQ. Trimming took 1 base from V and 6 from J, leaving 13 bases between them. This CDR3 is built from 15 residues. CDR3 protein: CASSQVSGTLNEQFF. The CDR3 nucleotides are TGTGCCAGCAGCCAAGTCTCGGGGACGCTCAATGAGCAGTTCTTC.

This clone was detected only once. The CDR3 loop reads CASSAVGLEKLFF. The CDR3 DNA sequence: TGTGCCAGCAGCGCGGTGGGGCTAGAAAAACTGTTTTTT. V usage is TRBV9 and J usage is TRBJ1-4; a weak D match, TRBD1 (5 bases). The CDR3 is 13 amino acids. Germline loops: CDR1 SGDLS, CDR2 YYNGEE. Trimming shortened V by 3 bases and J by 8 bases, and 11 bases separated the two germline ends.

This clone has a single count. V gene TRBV27 combines with J gene TRBJ1-2; D is ambiguous. Trimming removed 2 bases at V and 1 base at J, with 14 bases between. CDR1 and CDR2 from the germline V gene are MNHEY and SMNVEV (reference sequence). The CDR3 runs 16 residues. The CDR3 DNA reads TGTGCCAGCAGTTTAGTCCAAGAGAACCATAACTATGGCTACACCTTC. Translating gives CASSLVQENHNYGYTF.

The chain uses TRBV27 and TRBJ2-7, with D maybe TRBD2 (8 bases). Germline CDR1 and CDR2: MNHEY and SMNVEV (reference sequence). Between the trimmed V and J ends, which lost 8 bases and 4 bases, there was a span of 24 bases. The CDR3 contains 16 residues. The CDR3 sequence is CASLGTVRGGNYEQYF. CDR3 nucleotide sequence: TGTGCCAGCCTCGGGACAGTACGCGGGGGGAATTACGAGCAGTACTTC.

In this sample, this clone turned up a few times. The chain couples TRBV7-9 to TRBJ1-5; a possible D gene is TRBD1 (6 bases). This CDR3 comprises 18 residues. Germline assignment: CDR1 SEHNR and CDR2 FQNEAQ (reference sequence). V was pared by 5 bases and J by 0 bases, with 20 bases between. CDR3 in DNA: TGTGCCAGCAGCGATACGACGACAGGAGATTATAGCAATCAGCCCCAGCATTTT. As protein: CASSDTTTGDYSNQPQHF. Drawing the rest from reference TRBV7-9 and TRBJ1-5, the complete variable domain is DTGVSQNPRHKITKRGQNVTFRCDPISEHNRLYWYRQTLGQGPEFLTYFQNEAQLEKSRLLSDRFSAERPKGSFSTLEIQRTEQGDSAMYLCASSDTTTGDYSNQPQHFGDGTRLSIL.

The chain couples TRBV7-8 to TRBJ2-1, with D maybe TRBD1 (6 bases). The V gene's germline CDR1 is SGHVS and CDR2 FQNEAQ. The length of the CDR3 is 15 residues. Trimming removed 6 bases at V and 1 base at J, with 13 bases between. The CDR3 reads CASRGRGYSYNEQFF. The CDR3 DNA follows: TGTGCCAGCAGAGGCAGGGGTTATTCCTACAATGAGCAGTTCTTC.

This chain uses TRBV27 with TRBJ1-2; D gene ambiguous. Germline V gene lookup returns CDR1 MNHEY and CDR2 SMNVEV (reference sequence). The V gene lost 5 bases and the J gene lost 0 bases, with 10 bases spanning the gap. CDR3 length: 14 amino acids. In nucleotides, the CDR3 is TGTGCCAGCAGTCCCCTCGGAGCTAACTATGGCTACACCTTC. Translation gives CASSPLGANYGYTF.

V is TRBV29-1 and J is TRBJ2-7; 11 positions agree with TRBD2. CDR1 and CDR2 from the germline V gene are SQVTM and ANQGSEA. Germline trimming cut 6 bases from V and 2 bases from J; bases unmatched to any gene: 6. This CDR3 has 14 residues. The CDR3, as DNA: TGCAGCGTGCAACTAGCGGGGGAACCCTACGAGCAGTACTTC. Protein sequence: CSVQLAGEPYEQYF.

This CDR3 reads CASSFTSLNTGELFF. The CDR3 nucleotides are TGTGCCAGCAGTTTCACTAGCCTTAACACCGGGGAGCTGTTTTTT. The rearrangement links TRBV6-5 to TRBJ2-2, with D possibly being TRBD2 (6 bases). This CDR3 has 15 residues. V lost 4 bases and J lost 2, with 11 bases in between. The germline CDR1 and CDR2 sequences are MNHEY and SVGAGI.

The count of this clone is one. The chain carries TRBV25-1 and TRBJ2-2; D ambiguous. V gave up 4 bases and J gave up 2 bases, with 8 bases separating them. The CDR3 runs to 14 residues. Germline CDR1 is MGHDK and CDR2 is SYGVNS. CDR3 DNA: TGTGCCAGCAGTGTTGGATTCAACACCGGGGAGCTGTTTTTT. Translating gives CASSVGFNTGELFF.

The chain employs TRBV7-9 and TRBJ2-7; tentative D call: TRBD1 (7 bases). Germline V gene data show CDR1 as SEHNR and CDR2 as FQNEAQ (reference sequence). Between the trimmed V and J ends, which lost 4 bases and 6 bases, there was a span of 19 bases. The CDR3 is 15 residues long. CDR3 nucleotide sequence: TGTGCCAGCAGCTCGAGTTTCGCAGGGGGAGGCGAGCAGTACTTC. Its protein product is CASSSSFAGGGEQYF.

J is TRBJ2-2 and V is TRBV6-1; TRBD1 is a possible D gene (5 bases). V dropped 5 bases and J dropped 10 bases, with 11 bases sitting between them. This CDR3 region has 12 residues. Looked up from germline, CDR1 is MNHNS and CDR2 is SASEGT. For the CDR3, the DNA is TGTGCCAGCAGTATAGGGGAAGTGGAGCTGTTTTTT. This gives the protein CASSIGEVELFF.

This rearrangement joins TRBV6-6 to TRBJ2-5; no firm D call. CDR1 MNHNY and CDR2 SVGAGI come from the germline V gene (reference sequence). V was pared by 4 bases and J by 5 bases, with 11 bases between. There are 13 residues in the CDR3. The CDR3 DNA sequence: TGTGCCAGCAGTTCCTCGATAGACGAGACCCAGTACTTC. Protein product: CASSSSIDETQYF.

This rearrangement joins TRBV20-1 to TRBJ2-7; D unresolved. Trimming took off 6 bases at V and 3 bases at J, with 9 bases between the two ends. The CDR3 length is 11 residues. CDR1 and CDR2 from the germline V gene are DFQATT and SNEGSKA (reference sequence). The CDR3 DNA reads as TGCAGTGCCTCGGACGGCTACGAGCAGTACTTC. It encodes CSASDGYEQYF.

This chain uses TRBV5-4 with TRBJ2-1, with 12 bases aligning to TRBD2. The J segment lost 7 bases and the V segment lost 3 bases, leaving 8 bases of the junction unmatched. This CDR3 has 16 amino acids. The germline V gene encodes CDR1 SGHNT and CDR2 YYREEE (reference sequence). CDR3 DNA sequence: TGTGCCAGCAGCTGGAGTCTAGCGGGAGGGTATAATGAGCAGTTCTTC. It encodes CASSWSLAGGYNEQFF.